A single sample gave rise to the 21 T cell receptor beta chains below, sequenced in a study of graft-versus-host responses after intestinal transplantation. Sequenced by immunoSEQ multiplex PCR; TCRdb stores in-frame clones only, minus some. The sample contains about 120,000 clones, approximately 95% of which appear only once. No antigen is known for these receptors. The material sequenced was unstimulated CD8+ T cells sorted from spleen or lymph node cells, taken before intestinal transplant. These receptors were collected from a human donor who received an intestinal transplant.

J is TRBJ1-2 and V is TRBV7-9; 8 bases match TRBD1. CDR3 size: 14 residues. Germline CDR1 SEHNR, CDR2 FQNEAQ (reference sequence). With 3 bases clipped from V and 7 bases from J, the junction kept 7 bases outside the gene matches. The CDR3 DNA reads as TGTGCCAGCAGCTTCCAGGAACAGGGGGGTGGCTACACCTTC. Translating gives CASSFQEQGGGYTF.

CDR3 nucleotides: TGTGCCAGCAGTTTGGGACTAGCCTACGAGCAGTACTTC. Encoded protein: CASSLGLAYEQYF. The rearrangement joins TRBV28 to TRBJ2-7, with 8 bases that match TRBD2. The CDR3 contains 13 residues. J gave up 2 bases and V 3 bases, and 0 bases lay outside the gene matches. Looked up from germline, CDR1 is MDHEN and CDR2 is SYDVKM.

The chain links TRBV5-4 to TRBJ2-5; 7 positions match TRBD2. The CDR3 is made up of 15 amino acids. Trimming at V came to 5 bases and at J to 7 bases, leaving 14 bases not matched to a gene. The germline V gene encodes CDR1 SGHNT and CDR2 YYREEE (reference sequence). The CDR3 here is CASRPLAGDPRTQYF. CDR3 nucleotides: TGTGCCAGCAGGCCTTTAGCGGGTGATCCAAGGACCCAGTACTTC. The full variable domain, rest sourced from reference TRBV5-4 and TRBJ2-5, is ETGVTQSPTHLIKTRGQQVTLRCSSQSGHNTVSWYQQALGQGPQFIFQYYREEENGRGNFPPRFSGLQFPNYSSELNVNALELDDSALYLCASRPLAGDPRTQYFGPGTRLLVL.

The chain carries TRBV9 and TRBJ2-1; 11 bases match TRBD2. The germline V gene encodes CDR1 SGDLS and CDR2 YYNGEE. V was pared by 0 bases and J by 0 bases, with 5 bases of the junction left unmatched. This CDR3 spans 18 amino acids. In DNA, the CDR3 is TGTGCCAGCAGCGTAGAGGCTAGCGGGAGGAGCTCCTACAATGAGCAGTTCTTC. Translating gives CASSVEASGRSSYNEQFF.

The gene calls are TRBV6-5 and TRBJ1-1; D possibly corresponds to TRBD1 (5 bases). With 0 bases removed from V and 11 bases from J, the gap between germline ends came to 10 bases. CDR3 length equals 12 residues. The germline CDR1 and CDR2 sequences are MNHEY and SVGAGI. CDR3 coding DNA: TGTGCCAGCAGTTACTCAGGGGATTTGGCTTTCTTT. Translation: CASSYSGDLAFF.

This sequence joins TRBV9 and TRBJ1-1; tentatively, D is TRBD1 (5 bases). This CDR3 is built from 16 residues. Germline-derived CDR1 and CDR2 are SGDLS and YYNGEE. V was trimmed by 3 bases and J by 0 bases, leaving 15 bases between them. The CDR3 reads CASSAGGGSMNTEAFF. The CDR3 nucleotides read TGTGCCAGCAGCGCGGGGGGAGGTTCCATGAACACTGAAGCTTTCTTT.

The chain has TRBV11-2 and TRBJ1-4; D not resolved. V lost 3 bases and J lost 8, with 10 bases in between. CDR1 is SGHAT, CDR2 FQNNGV, per germline. The CDR3 totals 13 residues. As DNA, the CDR3 is TGTGCCAGCAGCTTCGGGGTCGGGGAAAAACTGTTTTTT. Protein sequence: CASSFGVGEKLFF.

CDR3 DNA sequence: TGTGCCAGCAGTTTATCTCCTTACGAGCAGTACTTC. Its translation: CASSLSPYEQYF. This rearrangement joins TRBV28 to TRBJ2-7; no definite D call. Germline CDR1 reads MDHEN; CDR2 reads SYDVKM. V was clipped by 1 base and J by 4 bases, with 5 bases between them. CDR3 length equals 12 residues.

The J gene is TRBJ2-1, the V gene TRBV7-6; 11 nucleotides line up with TRBD2. Germline assignment: CDR1 SGHVS and CDR2 FNYEAQ. The CDR3 has 16 amino acids. With 3 bases clipped from V and 5 bases from J, the junction kept 6 bases outside the gene matches. CDR3 residues: CASSFLAGGLNNEQFF. The CDR3 coding sequence is TGTGCCAGCAGCTTCCTAGCGGGAGGTTTGAACAATGAGCAGTTCTTC. The entire variable domain, with the rest obtained from reference TRBV7-6 and TRBJ2-1, is as follows: GAGVSQSPRYKVTKRGQDVALRCDPISGHVSLYWYRQALGQGPEFLTYFNYEAQQDKSGLPNDRFSAERPEGSISTLTIQRTEQRDSAMYRCASSFLAGGLNNEQFFGPGTRLTVL.

V and J are TRBV7-2 and TRBJ2-3; unclear D gene. CDR1 is SGHTA and CDR2 is FQGNSA in the germline V gene. V shed 10 bases and J shed 6 bases, with 14 bases lying between them. The CDR3 runs to 12 residues. CDR3 DNA sequence: TGTGCCACCCGAAACTATGGGGATACGCAGTATTTT. Its protein product is CATRNYGDTQYF.

This sequence joins TRBV9 and TRBJ2-3; TRBD2 might be the D (5 bases). CDR3 length equals 16 residues. Germline-derived CDR1 and CDR2 are SGDLS and YYNGEE. V gave up 0 bases and J gave up 4 bases, with 15 bases separating them. As DNA, the CDR3 is TGTGCCAGCAGCGTAGCAAGGGTCCCCGGGGCAGATACGCAGTATTTT. Translating it yields CASSVARVPGADTQYF.

This clone was seen only once. CDR3 DNA sequence: TGTGCCAGCAGAGACGACAGGGTCGGCGGCTACACCTTC. Amino acid sequence: CASRDDRVGGYTF. The V and J genes are TRBV6-5 and TRBJ1-2, with 7 bases that match TRBD1. CDR3 length equals 13 residues. J lost 8 bases, V lost 6 bases, and 9 bases had no gene match. The germline V gene has CDR1 MNHEY and CDR2 SVGAGI.

Turning to this clone: The germline gene is not matched at one end of the junction; a read error may be the cause. The J gene is TRBJ2-5, the V gene TRBV7-7; D not certain. The DNA matches TRBJ2-7 better at its end, which makes the J call doubtful. Germline V gene data show CDR1 as SSHAT and CDR2 as FNYEAQ (reference sequence). CDR3 length: 13 amino acids. The chain's CDR3 is CASSLSLAYEQYF. DNA for the CDR3: TGTGCTAGCAGCTTAAGTCTTGCCTACGAGCAGTACTTC.

The chain carries TRBV25-1 and TRBJ2-3; D possibly corresponds to TRBD1 (6 bases). Germline CDR1 and CDR2: MGHDK and SYGVNS. CDR3 length: 12 residues. The CDR3 coding sequence is TGTGCGGCAGGACAGTCCACAGATACGCAGTATTTT. Residues: CAAGQSTDTQYF.

The V call is TRBV28, the J call TRBJ2-7; 8 bases fit TRBD1. CDR3 length: 14 residues. CDR1 and CDR2 (germline): MDHEN, SYDVKM. J lost 3 bases, V lost 7 bases, and 8 bases had no gene match. In DNA, the CDR3 is TGTGCCAGCATCGGGACAGGCCTGAGCTACGAGCAGTACTTC. It encodes CASIGTGLSYEQYF.

The CDR3 DNA follows: TGTGCCAGCAGTTTATTAGCGGGAGGGCTCGGTGAGCAGTTCTTC. It codes for CASSLLAGGLGEQFF. The gene calls are TRBV28 and TRBJ2-1, with 11 nucleotides matching TRBD2. Trimming removed 1 base from V and 9 bases from J; junction bases left unmatched: 5. Germline lookup yields CDR1 MDHEN and CDR2 SYDVKM. CDR3 length equals 15 residues.

The genes are TRBV7-9 and TRBJ1-2, with D tentatively TRBD1 (6 bases). CDR3 length: 15 amino acids. Germline CDR1 reads SEHNR; CDR2 reads FQNEAQ (reference sequence). With 5 bases removed from V and 3 bases from J, the gap between germline ends came to 16 bases. The CDR3 region is CASSLSGEGDYGYTF. The CDR3 DNA sequence: TGTGCCAGCAGCCTCTCCGGAGAGGGGGACTATGGCTACACCTTC.

CDR3 in DNA: TGTGCCAGCAGTTTATCGTCAGGGGGGGGCATCCACGAGCAGTACTTC. Translating gives CASSLSSGGGIHEQYF. The chain is built from TRBV27 and TRBJ2-7, with D perhaps TRBD1 or TRBD2 (7 bases each). Trimming shortened V by 0 bases and J by 5 bases, and 17 bases separated the two germline ends. The CDR3 totals 16 residues. CDR1 MNHEY and CDR2 SMNVEV come from the germline V gene (reference sequence).

Here the CDR3 DNA reads TGTGCCACGCAGGGGGCGCGAAACACAGATACGCAGTATTTT. Encoded protein: CATQGARNTDTQYF. The chain couples TRBV28 to TRBJ2-3; 8 bases are shared with TRBD1. Germline V gives CDR1 MDHEN, CDR2 SYDVKM. The CDR3 consists of 14 residues. After removal of 10 bases from V and 2 bases from J, the junction contained 8 bases not matched to a gene. Based on the CDR3 plus reference TRBV28 and TRBJ2-3, the full variable domain is DVKVTQSSRYLVKRTGEKVFLECVQDMDHENMFWYRQDPGLGLRLIYFSYDVKMKEKGDIPEGYSVSREKKERFSLILESASTNQTSMYLCATQGARNTDTQYFGPGTRLTVL.

This clone was observed a handful of times. V gene TRBV4-1 combines with J gene TRBJ1-3, with D possibly matching TRBD1 (5 bases). The CDR3 is 15 amino acids. Germline V gene lookup returns CDR1 MGHRA and CDR2 YSYEKL. With 4 bases removed from V and 4 bases from J, the gap between germline ends came to 14 bases. CDR3 in amino acids: CASSRVGWGGNTIYF. The CDR3 DNA reads as TGCGCCAGCAGCCGGGTTGGTTGGGGGGGAAACACCATATATTTT.

The rearrangement links TRBV11-2 to TRBJ2-7; 8 positions match TRBD1. Losses at the gene ends were 4 bases for V and 2 bases for J; bases not matched to a gene: 4. CDR3 size: 14 residues. Germline CDR1 SGHAT, CDR2 FQNNGV. The CDR3 DNA sequence: TGTGCCAGCAGCTCGGACAGGGAACCCTACGAGCAGTACTTC. Protein sequence: CASSSDREPYEQYF. Combining the CDR3 with reference TRBV11-2 and TRBJ2-7 gives the whole variable domain EAGVAQSPRYKIIEKRQSVAFWCNPISGHATLYWYQQILGQGPKLLIQFQNNGVVDDSQLPKDRFSAERLKGVDSTLKIQPAKLEDSAVYLCASSSDREPYEQYFGPGTRLTVT.